A selection of T cell receptor beta chains follows, all from one sample in a study of blood T cells in healthy people across ages. TCRdb analysed the 5' RACE reads with MiXCR anew, one entry per CDR3 protein. The data show fewer than 2,000,000 distinct CDR3 sequences, with roughly two fifths seen just once and more than 20% held by the top ten. The sequencing input was blood. All receptors come from a human donor in good health. Each CDR3 is given with its conserved first and last residue. Fields, in order: CDR3 protein, CDR3 DNA, clone size, V gene, D gene, J gene. The D gene is left open where the match is weak. Rows may omit the clone size; those that give it use once, few, many or a size class.

CDR3: CASSHPQGFSPLHF
DNA: TGTGCCAGCAGTCATCCCCAGGGTTTCTCACCCCTCCACTTT
size: few
V: TRBV27
D: -
J: TRBJ1-6

CDR3: CASSPGVRLYNEQFF
DNA: TGTGCCAGCAGCCCCGGGGTAAGGCTTTACAATGAGCAGTTCTTC
size: few
V: TRBV7-9
D: -
J: TRBJ2-1

CDR3: CASSPDAPPHNEQYF
DNA: TGTGCCAGCAGCCCTGATGCACCTCCCCACAATGAGCAGTACTTC
size: -
V: TRBV5-5
D: -
J: TRBJ2-7

CDR3: CSFLGTVTYNEQFF
DNA: TGCAGCTTTTTGGGAACGGTTACTTACAATGAGCAGTTCTTC
size: few
V: TRBV29-1
D: -
J: TRBJ2-1

CDR3: CAIRGKQGTEAFF
DNA: TGTGCCATCAGGGGAAAACAGGGCACTGAAGCTTTCTTT
size: -
V: TRBV10-3
D: -
J: TRBJ1-1

CDR3: CSPYRRSGGTYNEQFF
DNA: TGCAGCCCCTACCGGCGGTCGGGGGGTACGTACAATGAGCAGTTCTTC
size: -
V: TRBV29-1
D: TRBD2
J: TRBJ2-1

CDR3: CASSPRTGVGETQYF
DNA: TGTGCCAGCAGCCCAAGGACAGGGGTTGGCGAGACCCAGTACTTC
size: few
V: TRBV7-2
D: TRBD1
J: TRBJ2-5

CDR3: CASSLALAGGRGTQYF
DNA: TGTGCCAGCAGCTTGGCACTAGCGGGGGGGCGTGGGACCCAGTACTTC
size: -
V: TRBV5-6
D: TRBD2
J: TRBJ2-5

CDR3: CSVGRRETQYF
DNA: TGCAGCGTTGGCAGGAGAGAGACCCAGTACTTC
size: many
V: TRBV29-1
D: -
J: TRBJ2-5

CDR3: CASGLDRESHEQSF
DNA: TGCGCCAGCGGCTTGGACAGGGAATCCCACGAGCAGTCCTTC
size: once
V: TRBV5-1
D: TRBD1
J: TRBJ2-4

CDR3: CASSPLGVGWNTEAFF
DNA: TGTGCCAGCTCACCACTGGGCGTTGGTTGGAACACTGAAGCTTTCTTT
size: -
V: TRBV18
D: -
J: TRBJ1-1

CDR3: CASSVPGQGFGANVLTF
DNA: TGTGCCAGCAGCGTACCGGGACAGGGCTTTGGGGCCAACGTCCTGACTTTC
size: few
V: TRBV9
D: TRBD1
J: TRBJ2-6

CDR3: CASSYRGFFGYTF
DNA: TGTGCCAGCAGTTATCGGGGATTCTTCGGCTACACCTTC
size: few
V: TRBV6-5
D: -
J: TRBJ1-2

CDR3: CSVEGASGGDHPDTQYF
DNA: TGCAGCGTTGAAGGGGCGTCAGGGGGGGATCACCCAGATACGCAGTATTTT
size: few
V: TRBV29-1
D: -
J: TRBJ2-3

CDR3: CASSFFRGGFSYEQYF
DNA: TGTGCCAGCAGCTTTTTTCGGGGAGGTTTCTCCTACGAGCAGTACTTC
size: -
V: TRBV5-5
D: -
J: TRBJ2-7

CDR3: CASSSRAYEKLFF
DNA: TGTGCCAGCAGCTCACGGGCATACGAAAAACTGTTTTTT
size: -
V: TRBV7-9
D: -
J: TRBJ1-4

CDR3: CAISDFHRAGSLVDEQYF
DNA: TGTGCCATCAGTGATTTTCACCGGGCAGGGTCATTGGTGGACGAGCAGTACTTC
size: once
V: TRBV10-3
D: -
J: TRBJ2-7

CDR3: CSVEPGRDTQYF
DNA: TGCAGCGTTGAACCGGGAAGAGATACGCAGTATTTT
size: -
V: TRBV29-1
D: -
J: TRBJ2-3

CDR3: CVSSLWVGQPQHF
DNA: TGTGTCAGCAGCTTATGGGTTGGACAGCCCCAGCATTTT
size: -
V: TRBV5-6
D: -
J: TRBJ1-5

CDR3: CAWDRINSGNTIYF
DNA: TGTGCCTGGGACAGGATAAACTCTGGAAACACCATATATTTT
size: few
V: TRBV30
D: -
J: TRBJ1-3

CDR3: CASSQDPFAYNYGYTF
DNA: TGTGCCAGCAGCCAAGACCCCTTTGCGTATAACTATGGCTACACCTTC
size: few
V: TRBV4-2
D: -
J: TRBJ1-2

CDR3: CASSYTGQGEIDEQFF
DNA: TGTGCCAGCAGTTACACAGGACAGGGGGAAATCGATGAGCAGTTCTTC
size: -
V: TRBV6-5
D: TRBD1
J: TRBJ2-1

CDR3: CASSLGGQGPYEQYF
DNA: TGTGCCAGCAGCTTAGGGGGACAGGGGCCCTACGAGCAGTACTTC
size: few
V: TRBV7-9
D: TRBD1
J: TRBJ2-7

CDR3: CASSLGQLSSTDTQYF
DNA: TGCGCCAGCAGCTTGGGACAGCTATCTAGCACAGATACGCAGTATTTT
size: few
V: TRBV5-1
D: -
J: TRBJ2-3

CDR3: CATSGSKGWGNGYTF
DNA: TGTGCCACCAGCGGGAGTAAGGGCTGGGGGAATGGCTACACCTTC
size: -
V: TRBV15
D: -
J: TRBJ1-2

CDR3: CATSLRTSGEQYF
DNA: TGTGCCACCTCACTCCGGACTAGCGGCGAGCAGTACTTC
size: many
V: TRBV6-1
D: TRBD2
J: TRBJ2-7

CDR3: CASSVEGRRETQYF
DNA: TGCGCCAGCAGCGTCGAGGGCCGTAGGGAGACCCAGTACTTC
size: few
V: TRBV5-1
D: -
J: TRBJ2-5

CDR3: CASSFHNREGGNTIYF
DNA: TGTGCCAGCAGCTTCCATAACAGGGAGGGTGGAAACACCATATATTTT
size: -
V: TRBV7-6
D: -
J: TRBJ1-3

CDR3: CASSGTGGILSYEQYF
DNA: TGTGCCAGCAGTGGGACAGGGGGGATTCTCTCCTACGAGCAGTACTTC
size: -
V: TRBV2
D: TRBD1
J: TRBJ2-7

CDR3: CASSLASPRGNSPLHF
DNA: TGTGCCAGCAGCTTAGCCTCCCCTCGGGGGAATTCACCCCTCCACTTT
size: once
V: TRBV7-9
D: -
J: TRBJ1-6